Following are 17 T cell receptor beta chains from one sample sequenced in a study of post-analysis software for immune sequencing data. Study-wide findings and caveats: Compared with controls, patients had more of about 5 TRBV segments, including TRBV5-6, TRBV5-1 and TRBV20-1.

Researchers reported that TCR beta cDNA libraries carried unique molecular identifiers. TCRdb reprocessed the PCR reads with MiXCR, giving one entry per CDR3 protein. Of hundreds of thousands of distinct CDR3 sequences in the sample, 25% to 30% were seen once. No antigens are known for them. Sequencing was performed on blood. The receptors come from a girl aged 5-17 years with multiple sclerosis.

This clonotype occurred a few times. The chain recombines TRBV20-1 with TRBJ2-7; 7 bases fit TRBD1. Germline V lookup: CDR1 DFQATT, CDR2 SNEGSKA (reference sequence). CDR3 length: 12 residues. Losses at the gene ends were 8 bases for V and 4 bases for J; bases not matched to a gene: 8. The chain's CDR3 is CSPHEGAYEQYF. The DNA of the CDR3 is TGCAGTCCCCACGAGGGGGCTTACGAGCAGTACTTC.

This chain uses TRBV4-3 with TRBJ2-6, with D unclear. Germline V gene data show CDR1 as LGHNA and CDR2 as YSLEER. The CDR3 is 16 residues long. Trimming took 1 base from V and 0 from J, leaving 7 bases between them. CDR3 DNA sequence: TGCGCCAGCAGCCAAGGACCTGACTCTGGGGCCAACGTCCTGACTTTC. It specifies CASSQGPDSGANVLTF.

CDR3 nucleotide sequence: TGTGCCAGCTCACCACTGGTCGTCCAAGAGACCCAGTACTTC. It is translated as CASSPLVVQETQYF. The chain couples TRBV18 to TRBJ2-5; unclear D gene. V lost 1 base and J lost 1, with 7 bases in between. The CDR3 sequence is 14 residues long. Looked up from germline, CDR1 is KGHSH and CDR2 is LQKENI. The full variable domain, its missing parts supplied by reference TRBV18 and TRBJ2-5, is NAGVMQNPRHLVRRRGQEARLRCSPMKGHSHVYWYRQLPEEGLKFMVYLQKENIIDESGMPKERFSAEFPKEGPSILRIQQVVRGDSAAYFCASSPLVVQETQYFGPGTRLLVL.

This rearrangement joins TRBV7-6 to TRBJ2-7, with D perhaps TRBD2 (5 bases). CDR1 SGHVS and CDR2 FNYEAQ come from the germline V gene. There are 15 residues in the CDR3. V lost 5 bases and J 0 bases, leaving 14 bases between the germline ends. The CDR3 sequence: CASSPLPGTSYEQYF. The CDR3 bases are TGTGCCAGCAGCCCCCTCCCGGGAACCTCCTACGAGCAGTACTTC. The full variable domain, rest sourced from reference TRBV7-6 and TRBJ2-7, is GAGVSQSPRYKVTKRGQDVALRCDPISGHVSLYWYRQALGQGPEFLTYFNYEAQQDKSGLPNDRFSAERPEGSISTLTIQRTEQRDSAMYRCASSPLPGTSYEQYFGPGTRLTVT.

The chain uses TRBV20-1 and TRBJ2-7; 13 nucleotides agree with TRBD2. V gave up 5 bases and J gave up 0 bases; unmatched junction bases: 10. CDR3 length equals 17 residues. The V gene's germline CDR1 is DFQATT and CDR2 SNEGSKA (reference sequence). The CDR3 DNA reads as TGCAGTGCTCGACGGGGACTAGCGGGATCGAGCTCCTACGAGCAGTACTTC. Its translation: CSARRGLAGSSSYEQYF.

This sequence joins TRBV7-2 and TRBJ2-1; TRBD1 or TRBD2 may be the D gene (6 bases each). Germline CDR1 and CDR2: SGHTA and FQGNSA. The germline V and J ends were trimmed by 5 bases and 7 bases, with 21 bases remaining between them. The CDR3 sequence is 16 residues long. CDR3 amino acids: CASSPDWGARGNEQFF. The CDR3 nucleotides read TGTGCCAGCAGCCCAGATTGGGGGGCCCGGGGGAATGAGCAGTTCTTC.

The J gene is TRBJ1-1, the V gene TRBV13; D is ambiguous. Germline V CDR1 and CDR2: PRHDT, FYEKMQ (reference sequence). The CDR3 runs 13 residues. V lost 6 bases, J lost 1 base, and 9 bases lay in between. This chain's CDR3 is CASRAGKNTEAFF. The CDR3 region has the DNA TGTGCCAGCAGGGCGGGCAAGAACACTGAAGCTTTCTTT.

This clonotype was detected a few times. The chain joins TRBV12-3 or TRBV12-4 to TRBJ2-1; D not resolved. The CDR3 loop spans 15 amino acids. V was trimmed by 3 bases and J by 0 bases, leaving 9 bases between them. The CDR3 sequence is CASSLDPSSYNEQFF. DNA of the CDR3: TGTGCCAGCAGTTTGGACCCGAGCTCCTACAATGAGCAGTTCTTC.

The CDR3 coding sequence is TGCAGCGTTGAAGAGGTGGCTAGCGGGGGGCCCGTTGTACCCGAGCAGTACTTC. As protein: CSVEEVASGGPVVPEQYF. The chain combines TRBV29-1 with TRBJ2-7; 11 nucleotides agree with TRBD2. V dropped 0 bases and J dropped 6; count of bases not matched to a gene: 16. The germline CDR1 and CDR2 sequences are SQVTM and ANQGSEA. The CDR3 has 18 amino acids.

This chain uses TRBV6-6 with TRBJ1-2, with D unclear. The CDR3 consists of 14 residues. Germline V gene lookup returns CDR1 MNHNY and CDR2 SVGAGI (reference sequence). Trimming pared 2 bases from V and 4 bases from J, leaving 11 bases between. CDR3 DNA sequence: TGTGCCAGCAGTTACGATGGGCAGTCCTATGGCTACACCTTC. Amino acid sequence: CASSYDGQSYGYTF.

This sequence joins TRBV4-3 and TRBJ1-4; unclear D gene. The V end was cut by 0 bases, the J end by 3 bases, with 8 bases between. The CDR3 is 15 residues long. Germline V lookup: CDR1 LGHNA, CDR2 YSLEER. The CDR3 is CASSQDAGANEKLFF. In DNA, the CDR3 is TGCGCCAGCAGCCAAGATGCTGGGGCTAATGAAAAACTGTTTTTT.

In its sample, this clonotype was seen a few times. CDR3 loop: CASSRAGTSGGRQETQYF. DNA of the CDR3: TGTGCCAGCAGCCGGGCCGGGACTAGCGGGGGGAGACAAGAGACCCAGTACTTC. The rearrangement links TRBV27 to TRBJ2-5; 15 positions match TRBD2. J was trimmed by 2 bases and V by 6 bases; bases with no gene match: 10. Germline-derived CDR1 and CDR2 are MNHEY and SMNVEV (reference sequence). CDR3 length: 18 amino acids.

V gene TRBV28 combines with J gene TRBJ1-4; 7 bases match TRBD1. Germline V gene lookup returns CDR1 MDHEN and CDR2 SYDVKM. J was trimmed by 3 bases and V by 8 bases; bases with no gene match: 9. CDR3 length: 15 amino acids. CDR3 amino acids: CASGSRGKANEKLFF. The CDR3 nucleotides read TGTGCCAGCGGTTCCAGGGGGAAGGCTAATGAAAAACTGTTTTTT.

The rearrangement links TRBV6-6 to TRBJ2-1; D may match TRBD1 or TRBD2 (5 bases each). V lost 5 bases, J lost 8 bases, and 10 bases lay in between. This CDR3 region has 12 residues. Germline V gene lookup returns CDR1 MNHNY and CDR2 SVGAGI (reference sequence). The CDR3 region is CASSEMGHEQFF. Here the CDR3 DNA reads TGTGCCAGCAGTGAGATGGGACATGAGCAGTTCTTC.

This clonotype was detected a few times. The genes are TRBV29-1 and TRBJ1-5; 8 bases line up with TRBD1. Germline V gives CDR1 SQVTM, CDR2 ANQGSEA. V was clipped by 5 bases and J by 0 bases; unmatched bases: 3. The CDR3 spans 14 residues. The CDR3 DNA sequence: TGCAGCGTTTCAGGACAGGGTAGCAATCAGCCCCAGCATTTT. The encoded protein is CSVSGQGSNQPQHF.

There are a few counts of this clonotype. CDR3 region: CAISGDGPNQPQHF. In DNA, the CDR3 is TGTGCCATCAGCGGCGACGGGCCCAATCAGCCCCAGCATTTT. The rearrangement uses TRBV10-3 and TRBJ1-5; no clear D. CDR1 is ENHRY and CDR2 is SYGVKD in the germline V gene. This CDR3 has 14 amino acids. Trimming left V 6 bases short and J 3 bases short, with 12 bases between.

The table lists this clonotype with a few counts. The genes are TRBV7-9 and TRBJ1-5; D remains ambiguous. Trimming took 3 bases from V and 11 from J, leaving 11 bases between them. Germline V gene sequence: CDR1 SEHNR, CDR2 FQNEAQ (reference sequence). The CDR3 has 12 residues. The DNA of the CDR3 is TGTGCCAGCAGCTTTGACACCCATACCCAGCATTTT. The encoded protein is CASSFDTHTQHF.